Each of the 13 T cell receptor beta chains below was sequenced from the same sample in a study of cytomegalovirus exposure and HLA in healthy donors (TCRdb year 2017). Library method: the immunoSEQ multiplex PCR assay. TCRdb retrieved this table from immuneACCESS and kept in-frame rearrangements only. Not all clones are present; in checked studies, unresolved V genes account for under half, and no reason is known for the remainder. The sample yields roughly 64,000 clones; 95% were counted once. Roughly 6% of the sample belongs to the ten largest clones. The sequenced material came from PBMCs. The origin of the receptors is a woman aged 18-29 years in good health and CMV-seropositive.

The chain is built from TRBV9 and TRBJ1-4; TRBD1 matches 7 bases. CDR1 and CDR2 (germline): SGDLS, YYNGEE. The J segment lost 7 bases and the V segment lost 3 bases, leaving 9 bases of the junction unmatched. The CDR3 totals 15 residues. CDR3 in amino acids: CASSGDPPGGEKLFF. Here the CDR3 DNA reads TGTGCCAGCAGCGGGGACCCGCCAGGGGGTGAAAAACTGTTTTTT.

This chain connects TRBV28 to TRBJ2-7; 9 bases match TRBD1. This CDR3 contains 16 residues. The V segment lost 8 bases and the J segment 3 bases; nucleotides outside the gene matches: 14. The V gene's germline CDR1 is MDHEN and CDR2 SYDVKM. CDR3 nucleotide sequence: TGTGCCAGCCGCGGATTAAGGGGACAGGGAGACTACGAGCAGTACTTC. Translated, it gives CASRGLRGQGDYEQYF.

The gene calls are TRBV5-1 and TRBJ2-4, with 8 bases that match TRBD1. V shed 2 bases and J 11 bases; nucleotides not matched to a gene: 9. Germline V lookup: CDR1 SGHRS, CDR2 YFSETQ. The length of the CDR3 is 14 residues. The CDR3 is CASSFGQGGVLQYF. In DNA form, the CDR3 reads TGCGCCAGCAGCTTTGGACAGGGTGGTGTCCTTCAGTACTTC. Drawing the rest from reference TRBV5-1 and TRBJ2-4, the complete variable domain is KAGVTQTPRYLIKTRGQQVTLSCSPISGHRSVSWYQQTPGQGLQFLFEYFSETQRNKGNFPGRFSGRQFSNSRSEMNVSTLELGDSALYLCASSFGQGGVLQYFGAGTRLSVL.

This rearrangement joins TRBV6-5 to TRBJ1-2; possible D gene TRBD1, 5 bases. The CDR3 runs 13 residues. Trimming took 10 bases from V and 3 from J, leaving 15 bases between them. The germline V gene has CDR1 MNHEY and CDR2 SVGAGI. Written as DNA, the CDR3 is TGTGCCATCACCCGGGGGGGTTACTATGGCTACACCTTC. Protein: CAITRGGYYGYTF.

The chain joins TRBV4-2 to TRBJ1-5, with D unresolved. The CDR3 consists of 15 residues. Germline V CDR1 and CDR2: LGHNA, YNFKEQ. V shed 0 bases and J shed 1 base, with 7 bases lying between them. Here the CDR3 DNA reads TGTGCCAGCAGCCAAGACCGCGGGAGCAATCAGCCCCAGCATTTT. Protein sequence: CASSQDRGSNQPQHF.

The rearrangement joins TRBV25-1 to TRBJ2-5, with D possibly TRBD2 on 5 matching bases. V lost 4 bases, J lost 2 bases, and 11 bases lay in between. Germline loops: CDR1 MGHDK, CDR2 SYGVNS. The CDR3 loop spans 14 amino acids. CDR3 residues: CASSGLDWQETQYF. DNA of the CDR3: TGTGCCAGCAGTGGGTTGGACTGGCAAGAGACCCAGTACTTC.

The chain combines TRBV27 with TRBJ2-1; the D is unclear. The germline V gene encodes CDR1 MNHEY and CDR2 SMNVEV (reference sequence). Deletions cut 3 bases from V and 7 bases from J, with 13 bases between. The CDR3 is 14 amino acids. DNA for the CDR3: TGTGCCAGCAGTTTGAAACACCTCGGGAATGAGCAGTTCTTC. Encoded protein: CASSLKHLGNEQFF.

V gene TRBV30 combines with J gene TRBJ2-7; D uncertain. The CDR3 is 13 residues long. Germline assignment: CDR1 GTSNPN and CDR2 SVGIG (reference sequence). Between the trimmed V and J ends, which lost 0 bases and 0 bases, there was a span of 6 bases. In DNA form, the CDR3 reads TGTGCCTGGAGTGTTTCAGACTCCTACGAGCAGTACTTC. It is translated as CAWSVSDSYEQYF.

This chain joins TRBV7-2 and TRBJ1-1; possibly TRBD1 for D (5 bases). Trimming stripped 11 bases from V and 4 bases from J, with 11 bases between. This CDR3 region has 11 residues. Germline CDR1 is SGHTA and CDR2 is FQGNSA. The CDR3 DNA follows: TGTGCCGTGGGGCTGGGCACTGAAGCTTTCTTT. Translated, it gives CAVGLGTEAFF.

The gene calls are TRBV5-5 and TRBJ2-7, with D perhaps TRBD1 (5 bases). This CDR3 has 14 amino acids. V lost 0 bases, J lost 6 bases, and 13 bases lay in between. CDR1 is SGHKS and CDR2 is YYEKEE in the germline V gene (reference sequence). The CDR3, as DNA: TGTGCCAGCAGCTTGGAAGGGGCCTTGGGCGAGCAGTACTTC. Protein: CASSLEGALGEQYF.

This chain uses TRBV21-1 with TRBJ2-7; the table calls TRBD2, which could not be checked here. TRBV21-1 is assigned pseudogene status. The CDR3 has 15 residues. CDR3 sequence (DNA): TGTGCCAGCAGCATAACCCAGCGGGGAAGGTACGAGCAGTACTTC. Its protein product is CASSITQRGRYEQYF.

This clone was seen a handful of times. This rearrangement joins TRBV6-1 to TRBJ2-3, with 8 bases identical to TRBD2. Germline lookup yields CDR1 MNHNS and CDR2 SASEGT. The CDR3 extends over 15 amino acids. V trimming: 4 bases; J trimming: 2 bases; junction bases outside the gene matches: 5. CDR3 DNA: TGTGCCAGCAGTGCGGAGCGGGGGTCCACAGATACGCAGTATTTT. Translation gives CASSAERGSTDTQYF.

The CDR3 DNA sequence: TGCAGCGTTGAACAGGCCGACTACGAGCAGTACTTC. It yields the protein CSVEQADYEQYF. The genes are TRBV29-1 and TRBJ2-7; D is undetermined. Germline V lookup: CDR1 SQVTM, CDR2 ANQGSEA. This CDR3 has 12 residues. Between the trimmed V and J ends, which lost 2 bases and 3 bases, there was a span of 8 bases.